This entry lists 15 T cell receptor beta chains sequenced from one sample in a study of blood T cell repertoires in COVID-19. Sequencing used immunoSEQ multiplex PCR; TCRdb keeps in-frame clones, though not all of them. Among 170,000 or so clones listed, approximately 86% were seen once. The sample consisted of peripheral blood. These receptors originate from a man between 60 and 75 years old with COVID-19, enrolled during active disease.

This chain links TRBV6-5 with TRBJ1-4; perhaps TRBD1 as D (5 bases). This CDR3 has 15 residues. V lost 4 bases and J lost 5, with 14 bases in between. Germline CDR1 is MNHEY and CDR2 is SVGAGI. Written as DNA, the CDR3 is TGTGCCAGCAGTTCGCAGGGTTTACCCAATGAAAAACTGTTTTTT. Translation gives CASSSQGLPNEKLFF.

Worth noting for this clone: Distinct nucleotide sequences in the sample also encode this CDR3. This rearrangement joins TRBV27 to TRBJ1-1; no clear D gene. V lost 0 bases and J 5 bases, leaving 7 bases between the germline ends. CDR1 is MNHEY, CDR2 SMNVEV, per germline (reference sequence). The length of the CDR3 is 13 residues. CDR3 amino acids: CASSLSGGTEAFF. For the CDR3, the DNA is TGTGCCAGCAGTTTATCAGGCGGGACTGAAGCTTTCTTT.

The J gene is TRBJ2-2, the V gene TRBV19, with 7 bases fitting TRBD1. Germline-derived CDR1 and CDR2 are LNHDA and SQIVND (reference sequence). The junction had 2 bases not matched to a gene; V was cut back by 3 bases and J by 4 bases. CDR3 length: 14 residues. The CDR3 DNA is TGTGCCAGTAGTATGACAGGGATCACCGGGGAGCTGTTTTTT. Translation gives CASSMTGITGELFF.

The V gene is TRBV5-5, the J gene TRBJ2-7; D call uncertain. The CDR3 loop spans 14 amino acids. The germline gives CDR1 SGHKS, CDR2 YYEKEE (reference sequence). Trimming shortened V by 0 bases and J by 2 bases, and 9 bases separated the two germline ends. The CDR3 nucleotides read TGTGCCAGCAGCTTGGTGGAGCGTGCCTACGAGCAGTACTTC. It is translated as CASSLVERAYEQYF.

This clone was observed once. The gene calls are TRBV19 and TRBJ1-5; 7 positions match TRBD1. Per germline, CDR1 LNHDA and CDR2 SQIVND (reference sequence). Germline trimming cut 4 bases from V and 5 bases from J; bases unmatched to any gene: 8. The CDR3 spans 15 residues. Here the CDR3 DNA reads TGTGCCAGTAGTAAAACGGGGGACAGTTATCAGCCCCAGCATTTT. As protein: CASSKTGDSYQPQHF.

The chain has TRBV2 and TRBJ1-2; D is unclear. Germline CDR1 and CDR2: SNHLY and FYNNEI. The CDR3 is 13 amino acids. V was clipped by 6 bases and J by 2 bases, with 10 bases between them. CDR3 protein: CASSPTENYGYTF. The CDR3 bases are TGTGCCAGCAGCCCCACAGAGAACTATGGCTACACCTTC.

V and J are TRBV9 and TRBJ2-7; 7 nucleotides line up with TRBD1. V lost 3 bases and J lost 0; bases outside the gene matches: 9. The CDR3 is 16 amino acids. Germline V CDR1 and CDR2: SGDLS, YYNGEE. CDR3 DNA sequence: TGTGCCAGCAGCGAGACGGGACAGAGGAGCTCCTACGAGCAGTACTTC. Its protein is CASSETGQRSSYEQYF.

This chain links TRBV18 with TRBJ1-4; tentatively, D is TRBD1 (5 bases). Trimming stripped 1 base from V and 11 bases from J, with 11 bases between. Germline V CDR1 and CDR2: KGHSH, LQKENI. This CDR3 is 13 amino acids long. The DNA of the CDR3 is TGTGCCAGCTCACCACTGGGGGGGGACAAACTGTTTTTT. Translating gives CASSPLGGDKLFF.

The rearrangement links TRBV19 to TRBJ1-1, with a possible D match to TRBD1 (5 bases). V gave up 8 bases and J gave up 4 bases, with 17 bases separating them. The CDR3 is made up of 14 amino acids. In germline, CDR1 is LNHDA, CDR2 SQIVND (reference sequence). CDR3 nucleotide sequence: TGTGCCAGTGGGGCCCCAGATCTAATCACTGAAGCTTTCTTT. Encoded protein: CASGAPDLITEAFF.

This chain links TRBV7-9 with TRBJ2-7; D might be TRBD2 (6 bases). From germline, CDR1 is SEHNR and CDR2 FQNEAQ (reference sequence). This CDR3 comprises 12 residues. V was trimmed by 11 bases and J by 7 bases, leaving 18 bases between them. The CDR3 reads CASGTAPGEQYF. The DNA of the CDR3 is TGTGCCTCCGGGACTGCGCCCGGGGAGCAGTACTTC.

This clone was recorded only once. The chain links TRBV19 to TRBJ1-1; 11 positions agree with TRBD1. The CDR3 totals 14 residues. Germline CDR1 is LNHDA and CDR2 is SQIVND (reference sequence). Trimming at V came to 7 bases and at J to 11 bases, leaving 12 bases not matched to a gene. CDR3 residues: CASIPPWGTGGAFF. DNA of the CDR3: TGTGCCAGTATACCGCCCTGGGGGACAGGGGGTGCTTTCTTT.

The chain carries TRBV2 and TRBJ2-3, with 8 bases fitting TRBD1. CDR1 is SNHLY and CDR2 is FYNNEI in the germline V gene. The CDR3 has 15 residues. V lost 8 bases, J lost 0 bases, and 7 bases stayed unmatched. CDR3 DNA sequence: TGTGCCAGCGTACGGGACAGGCGAAGCACAGATACGCAGTATTTT. This codes for CASVRDRRSTDTQYF.

The chain links TRBV6-5 to TRBJ1-2, with a weak D call TRBD1 (6 bases). Germline values: CDR1 MNHEY, CDR2 SVGAGI. This CDR3 has 12 residues. Trimming removed 8 bases from V and 2 bases from J, with 9 bases in between. CDR3 amino acids: CASATGNYGYTF. CDR3 coding DNA: TGTGCCAGCGCAACAGGGAACTATGGCTACACCTTC.

This clone was seen only once. The V and J genes are TRBV6-5 and TRBJ2-5; 8 bases map to TRBD1. The CDR3 length is 14 residues. Germline CDR1 is MNHEY and CDR2 is SVGAGI. V shed 5 bases and J 2 bases; nucleotides not matched to a gene: 4. The CDR3 DNA is TGTGCCAGCAGTCTCCGGGACAGGCAAGAGACCCAGTACTTC. It codes for CASSLRDRQETQYF.

The chain uses TRBV18 and TRBJ1-6, with 7 bases matching TRBD1. The trim removed 10 bases at V and 7 bases at J, leaving 13 bases unmatched. Germline V gene lookup returns CDR1 KGHSH and CDR2 LQKENI. CDR3 length equals 15 residues. In DNA form, the CDR3 reads TGTGCCACCGCAGGGGGGATTGTAGAAAATTCACCCCTCCACTTT. Its protein is CATAGGIVENSPLHF.